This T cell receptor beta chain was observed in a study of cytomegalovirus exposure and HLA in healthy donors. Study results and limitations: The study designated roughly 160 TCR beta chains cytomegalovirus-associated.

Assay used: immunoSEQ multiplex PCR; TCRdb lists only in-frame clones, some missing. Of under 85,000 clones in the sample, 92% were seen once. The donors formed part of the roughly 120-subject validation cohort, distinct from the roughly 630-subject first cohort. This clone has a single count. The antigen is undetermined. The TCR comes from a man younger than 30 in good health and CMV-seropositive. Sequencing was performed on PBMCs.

This CDR3 is CASSPLSVRERYTQYF. CDR3 sequence (DNA): TGTGCCAGCAGCCCTCTCTCCGTGCGGGAGAGGTATACGCAGTATTTT. The V call is TRBV9, the J call TRBJ2-3, with 7 bases fitting TRBD2. The germline V gene encodes CDR1 SGDLS and CDR2 YYNGEE. The length of the CDR3 is 16 residues. Trimming cost V 4 bases and J 7 bases; bases outside gene matches: 15.